Listed here are 6 T cell receptor beta chains from one sample, sequenced in a study of shared clonotypes between healthy human individuals. Clones were read by immunoSEQ multiplex PCR, and TCRdb kept only the in-frame ones, dropping some. The sample has 2,500,000 or so clones, approximately 90% seen once. Sequenced material: naive CD4+ T cells sorted from blood. Subset described: CD45RA+ positively selected. All receptors come from a man aged 18 to 30 in good health.

The chain combines TRBV7-2 with TRBJ1-1; D is possibly TRBD1 (6 bases). V lost 2 bases and J lost 1, with 8 bases in between. Per the germline V gene, CDR1 is SGHTA and CDR2 is FQGNSA. This CDR3 contains 14 residues. In DNA form, the CDR3 reads TGTGCCAGCAGCTTAAGGGGGAGGAACACTGAAGCTTTCTTT. Translating it yields CASSLRGRNTEAFF.

This clone was observed a single time. This chain joins TRBV27 and TRBJ2-1; 11 bases fit TRBD2. This CDR3 has 15 residues. The J segment lost 5 bases and the V segment lost 2 bases, leaving 2 bases of the junction unmatched. Germline lookup yields CDR1 MNHEY and CDR2 SMNVEV (reference sequence). CDR3 sequence reads: CASSLTTSGNNEQFF. In DNA form, the CDR3 reads TGTGCCAGCAGTTTAACGACTAGCGGGAACAATGAGCAGTTCTTC.

The chain couples TRBV30 to TRBJ1-6, with D maybe TRBD1 (5 bases). CDR1 and CDR2 (germline): GTSNPN, SVGIG (reference sequence). V lost 1 base and J 9 bases, leaving 19 bases between the germline ends. The CDR3 runs 16 residues. The CDR3 nucleotides read TGTGCCTGGAGTGCCCAGTTGATGGGGGGTGGTTCACCCCTCCACTTT. It yields the protein CAWSAQLMGGGSPLHF.

The V gene is TRBV5-1, the J gene TRBJ2-3, with 8 bases lining up with TRBD2. The CDR3 sequence is 15 residues long. The germline V gene encodes CDR1 SGHRS and CDR2 YFSETQ. The V gene end was trimmed by 2 bases and the J gene end by 5 bases; junction bases not matched to a gene: 7. The chain's CDR3 is CASSFSGGQVDTQYF. Written as DNA, the CDR3 is TGCGCCAGCAGCTTTTCGGGGGGGCAAGTAGATACGCAGTATTTT.

This chain joins TRBV21-1 and TRBJ2-7; the table assigns TRBD1, which was not confirmed against the DNA. TRBV21-1 is labeled a pseudogene. The CDR3 runs 14 residues. CDR3 coding DNA: TGTGCCAGCAGCTCCCCGGACAGCGCCTACGAGCAGTACTTC. It specifies CASSSPDSAYEQYF.

The CDR3 nucleotides are TGCAGCGTTGAAGATGAGGACGGGAGCTCCTACAATGAGCAGTTCTTC. It encodes CSVEDEDGSSYNEQFF. This chain connects TRBV29-1 to TRBJ2-1, with a weak D call TRBD2 (6 bases). V lost 0 bases and J 0 bases, leaving 12 bases between the germline ends. The length of the CDR3 is 16 residues. Germline V gene lookup returns CDR1 SQVTM and CDR2 ANQGSEA.